This T cell receptor (beta chain) was identified in a study of cytomegalovirus exposure and HLA in healthy donors. General study points: In a later analysis, HLA-associated TCR beta chains were more clonally expanded than equally common others. The study put 150 or so TCR beta chains on its list as cytomegalovirus-associated. A later look showed TCR association rates differing by HLA locus, highest for DRB1 and lowest for HLA-C. Both high specificity and high sensitivity reportedly marked the classifier's diagnosis of cytomegalovirus status.

The CDR3 totals 15 residues. Germline V CDR1 and CDR2: LGHNA, YNFKEQ. V dropped 2 bases and J dropped 6 bases, with 16 bases sitting between them. Both 60 Vbeta primers and 13 Jbeta primers went into the PCR. Here immunoSEQ multiplex PCR was the method, and the copy in TCRdb shows in-frame clones only, minus some. The table lists about 170,000 clones, under 80% of them singletons. Details on this clone: Its antigen is unidentified.

The chain couples TRBV4-2 to TRBJ1-2, with D hard to call. The origin of this receptor is a woman between 45 and 60 years old in good health and CMV-seropositive. Sequencing was carried out using PBMCs. This CDR3 is CASSQSFRSLDGYTF. The CDR3 DNA sequence: TGTGCCAGCAGCCAAAGTTTCAGGTCCCTCGATGGCTACACCTTC.